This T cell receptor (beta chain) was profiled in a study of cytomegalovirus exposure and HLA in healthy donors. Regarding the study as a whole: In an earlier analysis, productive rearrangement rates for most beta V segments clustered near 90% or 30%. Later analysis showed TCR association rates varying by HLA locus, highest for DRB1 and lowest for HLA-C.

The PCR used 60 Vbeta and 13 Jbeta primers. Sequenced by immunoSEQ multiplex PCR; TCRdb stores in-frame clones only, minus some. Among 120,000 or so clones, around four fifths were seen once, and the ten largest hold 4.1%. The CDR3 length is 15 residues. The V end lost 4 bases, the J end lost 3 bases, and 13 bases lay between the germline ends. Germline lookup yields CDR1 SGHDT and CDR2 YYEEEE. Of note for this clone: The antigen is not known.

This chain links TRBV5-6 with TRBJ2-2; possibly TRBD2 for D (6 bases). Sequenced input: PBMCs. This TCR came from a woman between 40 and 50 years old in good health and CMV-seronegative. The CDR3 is CASSLGGGYTGELFF. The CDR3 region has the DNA TGTGCCAGCAGCCTAGGTGGAGGGTACACCGGGGAGCTGTTTTTT.